This T cell receptor beta chain was documented in a study of vaccination and CD4 T cells after COVID-19. With respect to this clonotype: What it binds is unknown.

Time point indicated: late sampling 161 to 241 days after vaccination in a few convalescent patients. The treatment: roughly nine-day PBMC culture with coronavirus spike peptide pools or control peptides (ViraFEST assay). V was cut by 6 bases and J by 4 bases, with 18 bases left in between. The CDR3 has 14 residues. Germline CDR1 reads DFQATT; CDR2 reads SNEGSKA (reference sequence). The Oncomine TCR Beta short-read assay sequenced DNA from cultured CD4+ T cells. TCRdb passed the PCR reads through MiXCR, listing each CDR3 protein once. The repertoire holds over 15,000 distinct CDR3 sequences, with under 60% as singletons.

This chain uses TRBV20-1 with TRBJ1-2; possible D gene TRBD1, 6 bases. The specimen comprised CD4+ T cells from blood, cultured in vitro, sampled about 7 months after SARS-CoV-2 vaccination. The clonotype was recovered from a human donor who had recovered from COVID-19. CDR3 bases: TGCAGTGCAAGAAGGGGGACGGCACTCTATGGCTACACCTTC. Amino acids: CSARRGTALYGYTF.